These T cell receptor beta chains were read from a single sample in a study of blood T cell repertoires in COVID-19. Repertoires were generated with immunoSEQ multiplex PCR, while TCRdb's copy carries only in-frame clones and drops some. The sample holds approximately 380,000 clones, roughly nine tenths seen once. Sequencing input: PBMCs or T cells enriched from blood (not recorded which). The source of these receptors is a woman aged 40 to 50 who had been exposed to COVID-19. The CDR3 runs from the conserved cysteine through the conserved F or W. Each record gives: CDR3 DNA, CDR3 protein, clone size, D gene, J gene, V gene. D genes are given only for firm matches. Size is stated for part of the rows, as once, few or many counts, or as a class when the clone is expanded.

TGTGCCAGCAGTTTATTTAGACAGGCCAATCAGCCCCAGCATTTT,CASSLFRQANQPQHF,.,.,TRBJ1-5,TRBV27
TGTGCCAGTATGCGGACACCCGGTTCACCCCTCCACTTT,CASMRTPGSPLHF,.,.,TRBJ1-6,TRBV19
TGTGCCAGCAGTCCTGGGACAGGGTATGGCTACACCTTC,CASSPGTGYGYTF,.,TRBD1,TRBJ1-2,TRBV6-6
TGTGCCAGCAGTGCGACAGGGGGCCGCACTGAAGCTTTCTTT,CASSATGGRTEAFF,.,TRBD1,TRBJ1-1,TRBV27
TGTGCCAGCAGTGAAGCGACTCACCCCCGCGGGGCAGACTATGGCTACACCTTC,CASSEATHPRGADYGYTF,.,.,TRBJ1-2,TRBV6-1
TGTGCCAGCAGTTCCCTCTCTACGTGGTCTGAAGCTTTCTTT,CASSSLSTWSEAFF,.,.,TRBJ1-1,TRBV6-2/TRBV6-3
TGTGCCAGCAGCTTAGTATTCGCTAGCGGGAGCGACGAGCAGTACTTC,CASSLVFASGSDEQYF,.,TRBD2,TRBJ2-7,TRBV7-9
TGTGCCAGCAGTGGCTCGGCAGGGGGCCGCAATCAGCCCCAGCATTTT,CASSGSAGGRNQPQHF,.,TRBD1,TRBJ1-5,TRBV6-1
TGTGCCAGCAGTCAAGAAACCGTGCGGCTAGCGGGATTCACGGAGACCCAGTACTTC,CASSQETVRLAGFTETQYF,.,TRBD2,TRBJ2-5,TRBV3-1/TRBV3-2
TGTGCCAGCATAATTACAGGAGTAAACTATGGCTACACCTTC,CASIITGVNYGYTF,.,.,TRBJ1-2,TRBV21-1
TGTGCCAGCACTACAGGGGCACAAGAGACCCAGTACTTC,CASTTGAQETQYF,.,TRBD1,TRBJ2-5,TRBV7-2
TGTGCCAGCAGTTTATCCGTGGGCCTGGGACAGGGCTATGGCTACACCTTC,CASSLSVGLGQGYGYTF,once,TRBD1,TRBJ1-2,TRBV27
TGTGCCAGTAGTATAGGTCTAGCGGGAGCCCAAGAGACCCAGTACTTC,CASSIGLAGAQETQYF,.,TRBD2,TRBJ2-5,TRBV19
TGCGCCAGCAGCCAAGAAGTAGCGGGAGGGCCCCTACACAATGAGCAGTTCTTC,CASSQEVAGGPLHNEQFF,once,TRBD2,TRBJ2-1,TRBV4-3
TGTGCCAGCAGCATGACTTTCATGAACACTGAAGCTTTCTTT,CASSMTFMNTEAFF,few,.,TRBJ1-1,TRBV6-2/TRBV6-3
TGTGCCAGCAGCTCGAACAGCTATAGCAATCAGCCCCAGCATTTT,CASSSNSYSNQPQHF,.,.,TRBJ1-5,TRBV7-2
TGTGCCATCAGTGGAACTAGCGGGGGGGCCTACGAGCAGTACTTC,CAISGTSGGAYEQYF,.,TRBD2,TRBJ2-7,TRBV10-3
TGTGCCAGTAGTATGAAGAGGAACACTGAAGCTTTCTTT,CASSMKRNTEAFF,.,.,TRBJ1-1,TRBV19
TGTGCCAGCAGGACTTTACAGGGGGTCGGTAACTATGGCTACACCTTC,CASRTLQGVGNYGYTF,.,TRBD1,TRBJ1-2,TRBV7-8
TGTGCCAGTAGCCCGGGAGGGTGGGGGATCGCTGAAGCTTTCTTT,CASSPGGWGIAEAFF,.,.,TRBJ1-1,TRBV19
TGTGCCTGGATCTCGGGGGGTGGAAACACCATATATTTT,CAWISGGGNTIYF,.,.,TRBJ1-3,TRBV30
TGTGCCAGCAGCAGGACGGACAGGGACTGGTACTATGGCTACACCTTC,CASSRTDRDWYYGYTF,.,.,TRBJ1-2,TRBV21-1
TGTGCCAGCAGCTCGACAGGGGAGACTAATGAAAAACTGTTTTTT,CASSSTGETNEKLFF,.,TRBD1,TRBJ1-4,TRBV7-9
TGTGCCAGCAGCGTAGGACTAGGGTTGGAGACCCAGTACTTC,CASSVGLGLETQYF,.,.,TRBJ2-5,TRBV9
TGTGCCAGCAGCCCTCTAGCGGGAGCAACGAATGAGCAGTTCTTC,CASSPLAGATNEQFF,.,TRBD2,TRBJ2-1,TRBV7-3
TGTTCCTCCGGGACTAGCGGGAAGGGTGAGCAGTTCTTC,CSSGTSGKGEQFF,.,TRBD2,TRBJ2-1,TRBV12-3/TRBV12-4
TGTGCCAGTAGTATAGCTCTAACCTCTACCGGGAACATTCAGTACTTC,CASSIALTSTGNIQYF,.,.,TRBJ2-4,TRBV19
TGTGCCTGGAGCGCTAGGGACAGAAACTATGGCTACACCTTC,CAWSARDRNYGYTF,.,TRBD1,TRBJ1-2,TRBV30
TGTGCCAGTAGTCACGGACAGGGTAATGAAAAACTGTTTTTT,CASSHGQGNEKLFF,.,TRBD1,TRBJ1-4,TRBV19
TGTGCCAGCTCACCACGACAGGCCAGCTACGAGCAGTACTTC,CASSPRQASYEQYF,.,.,TRBJ2-7,TRBV18
TGTGCCAGTAGTGCCCGACTAGCGGGCATTTCTACGAAGCAGTACTTC,CASSARLAGISTKQYF,.,TRBD2,TRBJ2-7,TRBV19
TGTGCCAGCAGTTCCCGACTAGCGGGAGTGAATAGGGACAATGAGCAGTTCTTC,CASSSRLAGVNRDNEQFF,.,TRBD2,TRBJ2-1,TRBV11-3
TGTGCCAGCAGCCGCCGACTAGCGGAGAGCAATGAGCAGTTCTTC,CASSRRLAESNEQFF,.,TRBD2,TRBJ2-1,TRBV6-2/TRBV6-3
TGTGCCAGCAGTTCCGCAGGGGCTAGCGGGAAGGGTGAGCAGTTCTTC,CASSSAGASGKGEQFF,.,TRBD2,TRBJ2-1,TRBV6-5
TGTGCCAGCAGTGAGAAACTAGCGACCAAGGTCGAGCAGTACTTC,CASSEKLATKVEQYF,.,TRBD2,TRBJ2-7,TRBV2
TGCGCCAGCAGCTTGAAAGAACTAGCGGGCTACAATGAGCAGTTCTTC,CASSLKELAGYNEQFF,.,TRBD2,TRBJ2-1,TRBV5-1
TGTGCCAGCAGCCCCCGTCTCGGGAGAATATCCTACAATGAGCAGTTCTTC,CASSPRLGRISYNEQFF,.,.,TRBJ2-1,TRBV7-9
TGTGCCAGCAGACAGACAGGGGTGAGGGGCGACGAGCAGTACTTC,CASRQTGVRGDEQYF,.,TRBD1,TRBJ2-7,TRBV6-5
TGTGCCAGCAGCGTAAGCGGGGGTTACAATGAGCAGTTCTTC,CASSVSGGYNEQFF,.,TRBD2,TRBJ2-1,TRBV9
TGTGCCAGCTCGACTAGCGGGAGTGCAGATACGCAGTATTTT,CASSTSGSADTQYF,.,TRBD2,TRBJ2-3,TRBV19
TGTGCCAGCAGCTTCCACCGCCGGGGGCGGGTAGCGGGAGGGTACGAGCAGTACTTC,CASSFHRRGRVAGGYEQYF,.,TRBD2,TRBJ2-7,TRBV7-2
TGCAGCGTTGAAACAGGGTATGGCTACACCTTC,CSVETGYGYTF,once,.,TRBJ1-2,TRBV29-1
TGTGCCAGCAGCCCGACAGGGGGCTTTGAAAAACTGTTTTTT,CASSPTGGFEKLFF,.,TRBD1,TRBJ1-4,TRBV11-2
TGCGCCAGCACCCCACTTAACAGGGGGCAAAGGTACAATGAGCAGTTCTTC,CASTPLNRGQRYNEQFF,once,TRBD1,TRBJ2-1,TRBV5-1
TGCAGTGCTAGTTCAGGGGCGTCCTACGAGCAGTACTTC,CSASSGASYEQYF,.,.,TRBJ2-7,TRBV20-1
TGTGCCAGCAGCTTTGCGGGGGTCTACAATGAGCAGTTCTTC,CASSFAGVYNEQFF,.,TRBD2,TRBJ2-1,TRBV7-6
TGTGCCAGCAGCCCCTTACAGGGAATGAACACTGAAGCTTTCTTT,CASSPLQGMNTEAFF,.,.,TRBJ1-1,TRBV3-1/TRBV3-2
TGCAGCGTTGCTAGCGGGGGACCCTACGAGCAGTACTTC,CSVASGGPYEQYF,.,TRBD2,TRBJ2-7,TRBV29-1
TGTGCCAGCTCACCGGACAGGCTTGGCATTCAGTACTTC,CASSPDRLGIQYF,.,TRBD1,TRBJ2-4,TRBV18
TGTGCCACCAGCACAACAAGGGGTTTTCAGCCCCAGCATTTT,CATSTTRGFQPQHF,.,.,TRBJ1-5,TRBV15
TGTGCCAGTAGTACCCTGGGACTAGCGGTATACAATGAGCAGTTCTTC,CASSTLGLAVYNEQFF,.,TRBD2,TRBJ2-1,TRBV19
TGTGCCAGCAGTCCCCTACAGCGGCCAAAATACGAGCAGTACTTC,CASSPLQRPKYEQYF,few,.,TRBJ2-7,TRBV27